This T cell receptor beta chain was captured by sequencing in a study of T cells in localized non-small cell lung cancer. CDR3 length equals 14 residues. The ends were cut back, 2 bases at V and 3 bases at J, with 7 bases in the middle. The germline V gene encodes CDR1 MDHEN and CDR2 SYDVKM. The protocol was immunoSEQ multiplex PCR, while the TCRdb copy is restricted to in-frame clones and leaves out a portion. Among some 22,000 clones listed, about 81% were seen once. Study results and limitations: In adjacent lung appeared a median around 59 of the top 100 tumor clones. Patients showing higher blood T cell density tended to see longer overall survival. The study found T cell clonality highest in uninvolved adjacent lung, above tumor.

Worth noting for this clone: What it binds is not known.

This receptor was obtained from a man between 40 and 75 years old with stage I lung adenocarcinoma. Here the sequenced sample was peripheral blood, taken before any cancer treatment. The chain recombines TRBV28 with TRBJ1-4, with D unresolved. This chain's CDR3 is CASSLLQPNEKLFF. The DNA of the CDR3 is TGTGCCAGCAGTTTACTACAGCCTAATGAAAAACTGTTTTTT.